This T cell receptor beta chain was retrieved from a study of CXCR3-negative and CXCR3-positive naive CD8 T cells. TRB cDNA was prepared as libraries by UMI-labeled 5' RACE. TCRdb processed the 5' RACE reads again and assigns one entry to each CDR3 protein, with no DNA. The sample table includes about 84,000 distinct CDR3 sequences. Notes on this clonotype: Antigen unknown.

CDR3 length: 13 amino acids. Germline V lookup: CDR1 MGHRA, CDR2 YSYEKL. Overall study findings and caveats: Hydrophobicity was higher for TRB CDR3s found in CXCR3-positive naive cells than in CXCR3-negative naive cells.

The genes are TRBV4-1 and TRBJ1-6. The sequencing sample was made of naive CXCR3+ CD8+ T cells from blood. As to subset: CD45RO-CCR7+CD27+CD95- naive CD8+ T cells expressing CXCR3 (TNR3+). This receptor was taken from a human donor in good health. Some clones in this sample may be carry-over from other donors' samples. The CDR3 loop reads CASGEGNNSPLHF.